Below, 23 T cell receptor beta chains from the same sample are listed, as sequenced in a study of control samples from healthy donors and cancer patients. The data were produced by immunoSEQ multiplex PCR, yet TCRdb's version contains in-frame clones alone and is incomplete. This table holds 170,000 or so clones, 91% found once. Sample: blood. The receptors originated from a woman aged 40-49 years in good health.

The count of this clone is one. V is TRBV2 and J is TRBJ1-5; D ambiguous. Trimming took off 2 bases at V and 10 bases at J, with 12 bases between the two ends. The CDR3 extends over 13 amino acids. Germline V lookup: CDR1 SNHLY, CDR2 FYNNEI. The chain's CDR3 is CASSELSGSPQHF. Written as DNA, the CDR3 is TGTGCCAGCAGTGAACTTTCTGGCAGCCCCCAGCATTTT.

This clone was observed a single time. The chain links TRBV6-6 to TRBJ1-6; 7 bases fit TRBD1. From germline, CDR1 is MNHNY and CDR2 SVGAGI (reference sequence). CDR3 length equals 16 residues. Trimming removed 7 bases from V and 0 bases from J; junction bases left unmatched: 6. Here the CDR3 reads CASKPGQSSYNSPLHF. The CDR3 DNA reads TGTGCCAGCAAGCCGGGACAGAGCTCCTATAATTCACCCCTCCACTTT.

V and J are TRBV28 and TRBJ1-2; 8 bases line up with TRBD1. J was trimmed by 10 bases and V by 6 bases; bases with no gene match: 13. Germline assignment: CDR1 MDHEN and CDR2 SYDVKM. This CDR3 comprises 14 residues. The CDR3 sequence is CASRRSGDRHYYTF. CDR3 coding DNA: TGTGCCAGCAGACGATCGGGGGACAGGCATTACTACACCTTC.

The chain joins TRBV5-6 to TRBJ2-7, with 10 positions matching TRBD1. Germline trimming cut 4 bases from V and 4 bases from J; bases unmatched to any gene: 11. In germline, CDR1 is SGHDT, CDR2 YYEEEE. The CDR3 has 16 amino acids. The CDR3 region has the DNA TGTGCCAGCAGCCGTACACCGGGACAGGGGTTGTACGAGCAGTACTTC. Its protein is CASSRTPGQGLYEQYF.

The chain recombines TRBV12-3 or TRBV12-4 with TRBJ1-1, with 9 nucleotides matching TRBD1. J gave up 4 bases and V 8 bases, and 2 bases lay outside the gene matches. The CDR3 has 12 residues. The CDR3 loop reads CASPTGGTEAFF. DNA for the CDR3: TGTGCCAGCCCGACAGGGGGCACTGAAGCTTTCTTT.

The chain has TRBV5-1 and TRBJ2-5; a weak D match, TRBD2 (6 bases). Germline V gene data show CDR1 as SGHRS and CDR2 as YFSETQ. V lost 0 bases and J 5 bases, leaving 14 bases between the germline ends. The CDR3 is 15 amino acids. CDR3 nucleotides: TGCGCCAGCAGCTTGGTGCTAGCGAGGTCGGAGACCCAGTACTTC. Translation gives CASSLVLARSETQYF. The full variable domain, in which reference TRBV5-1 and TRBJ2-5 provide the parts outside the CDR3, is KAGVTQTPRYLIKTRGQQVTLSCSPISGHRSVSWYQQTPGQGLQFLFEYFSETQRNKGNFPGRFSGRQFSNSRSEMNVSTLELGDSALYLCASSLVLARSETQYFGPGTRLLVL.

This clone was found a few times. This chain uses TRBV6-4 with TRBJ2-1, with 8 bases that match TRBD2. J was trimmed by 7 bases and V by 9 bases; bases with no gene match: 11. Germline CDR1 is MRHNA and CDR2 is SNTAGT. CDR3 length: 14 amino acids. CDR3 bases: TGTGCCAGGACTCGGGGGGGCCTAGGGAATGAGCAGTTCTTC. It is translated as CARTRGGLGNEQFF.

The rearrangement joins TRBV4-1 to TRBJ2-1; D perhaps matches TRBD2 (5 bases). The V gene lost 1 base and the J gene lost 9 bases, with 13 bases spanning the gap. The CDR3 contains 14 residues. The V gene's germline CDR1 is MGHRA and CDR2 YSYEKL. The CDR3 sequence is CASSQGYGVGEQFF. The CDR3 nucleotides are TGCGCCAGCAGCCAAGGATACGGGGTCGGTGAGCAGTTCTTC.

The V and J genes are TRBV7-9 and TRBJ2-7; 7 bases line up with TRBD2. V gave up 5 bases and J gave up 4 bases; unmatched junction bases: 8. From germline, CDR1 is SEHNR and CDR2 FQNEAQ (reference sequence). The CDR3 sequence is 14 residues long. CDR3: CASSLGGLGYEQYF. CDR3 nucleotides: TGTGCCAGCAGCCTGGGAGGACTAGGATACGAGCAGTACTTC.

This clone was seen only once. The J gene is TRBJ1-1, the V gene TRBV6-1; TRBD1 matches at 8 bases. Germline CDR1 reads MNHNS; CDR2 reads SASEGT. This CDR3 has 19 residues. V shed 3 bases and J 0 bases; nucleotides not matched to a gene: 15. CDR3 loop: CASSERATPGQGMNTEAFF. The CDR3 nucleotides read TGTGCCAGCAGTGAGAGGGCCACTCCCGGACAGGGCATGAACACTGAAGCTTTCTTT.

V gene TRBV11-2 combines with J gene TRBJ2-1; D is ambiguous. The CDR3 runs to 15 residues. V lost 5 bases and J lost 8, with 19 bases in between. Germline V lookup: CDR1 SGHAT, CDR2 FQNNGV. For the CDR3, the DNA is TGTGCCAGCAGCCGGACCCCGGGCCTAATGTATGAGCAGTTCTTC. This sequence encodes CASSRTPGLMYEQFF.

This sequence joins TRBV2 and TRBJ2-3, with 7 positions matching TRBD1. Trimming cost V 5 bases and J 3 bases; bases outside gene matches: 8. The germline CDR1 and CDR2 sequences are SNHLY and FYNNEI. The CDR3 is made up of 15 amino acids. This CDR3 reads CASSSDRVGTDTQYF. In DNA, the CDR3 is TGTGCCAGCAGTTCAGACAGGGTGGGGACAGATACGCAGTATTTT.

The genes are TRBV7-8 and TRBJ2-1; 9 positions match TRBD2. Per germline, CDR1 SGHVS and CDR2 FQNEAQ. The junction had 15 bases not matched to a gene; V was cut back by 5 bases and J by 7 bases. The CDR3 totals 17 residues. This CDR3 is CASSHGMAGGPGNEQFF. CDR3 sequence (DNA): TGTGCCAGCAGCCACGGTATGGCGGGGGGGCCGGGTAATGAGCAGTTCTTC. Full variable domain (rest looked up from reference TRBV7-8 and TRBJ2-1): GAGVSQSPRYKVAKRGQDVALRCDPISGHVSLFWYQQALGQGPEFLTYFQNEAQLDKSGLPSDRFFAERPEGSVSTLKIQRTQQEDSAVYLCASSHGMAGGPGNEQFFGPGTRLTVL.

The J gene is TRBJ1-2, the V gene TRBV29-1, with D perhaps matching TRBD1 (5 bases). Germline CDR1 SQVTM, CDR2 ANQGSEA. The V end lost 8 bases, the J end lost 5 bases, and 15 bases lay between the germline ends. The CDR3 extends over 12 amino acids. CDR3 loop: CSSYPGLYGYTF. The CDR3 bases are TGCAGCTCATACCCAGGGCTTTATGGCTACACCTTC.

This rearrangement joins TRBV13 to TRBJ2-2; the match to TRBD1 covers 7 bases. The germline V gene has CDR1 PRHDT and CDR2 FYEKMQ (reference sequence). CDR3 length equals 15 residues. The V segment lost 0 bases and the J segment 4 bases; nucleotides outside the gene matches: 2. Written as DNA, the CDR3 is TGTGCCAGCAGCTTAGGACAGGGGCGCACCGGGGAGCTGTTTTTT. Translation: CASSLGQGRTGELFF. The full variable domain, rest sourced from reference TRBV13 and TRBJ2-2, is AAGVIQSPRHLIKEKRETATLKCYPIPRHDTVYWYQQGPGQDPQFLISFYEKMQSDKGSIPDRFSAQQFSDYHSELNMSSLELGDSALYFCASSLGQGRTGELFFGEGSRLTVL.

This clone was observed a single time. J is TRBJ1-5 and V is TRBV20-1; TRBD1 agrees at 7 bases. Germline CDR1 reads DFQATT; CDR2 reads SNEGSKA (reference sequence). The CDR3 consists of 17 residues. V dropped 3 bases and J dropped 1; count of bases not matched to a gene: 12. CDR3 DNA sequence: TGCAGTGCTAGTGGGCAGGGGGATATATTCAGCAATCAGCCCCAGCATTTT. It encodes CSASGQGDIFSNQPQHF.

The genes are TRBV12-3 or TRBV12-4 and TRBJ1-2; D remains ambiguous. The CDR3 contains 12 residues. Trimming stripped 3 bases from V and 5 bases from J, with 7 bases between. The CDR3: CASSFAGYGYTF. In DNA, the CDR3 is TGTGCCAGCAGTTTTGCGGGGTATGGCTACACCTTC.

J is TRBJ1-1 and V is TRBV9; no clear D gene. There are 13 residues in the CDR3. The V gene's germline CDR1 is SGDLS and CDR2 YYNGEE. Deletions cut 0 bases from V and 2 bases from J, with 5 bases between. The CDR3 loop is CASSVASNTEAFF. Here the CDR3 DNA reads TGTGCCAGCAGCGTAGCAAGCAACACTGAAGCTTTCTTT.

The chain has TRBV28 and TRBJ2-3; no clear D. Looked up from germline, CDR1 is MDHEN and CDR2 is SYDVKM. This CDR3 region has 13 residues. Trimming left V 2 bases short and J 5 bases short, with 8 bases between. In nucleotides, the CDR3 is TGTGCCAGCAGTTTAGACGCCAGAGATACGCAGTATTTT. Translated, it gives CASSLDARDTQYF.

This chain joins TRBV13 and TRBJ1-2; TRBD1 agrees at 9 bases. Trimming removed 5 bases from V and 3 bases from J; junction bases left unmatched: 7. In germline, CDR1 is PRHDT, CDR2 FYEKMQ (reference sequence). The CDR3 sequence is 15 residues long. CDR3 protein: CASSQGQGRYYGYTF. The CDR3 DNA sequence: TGTGCCAGCAGCCAGGGACAGGGAAGGTACTATGGCTACACCTTC.

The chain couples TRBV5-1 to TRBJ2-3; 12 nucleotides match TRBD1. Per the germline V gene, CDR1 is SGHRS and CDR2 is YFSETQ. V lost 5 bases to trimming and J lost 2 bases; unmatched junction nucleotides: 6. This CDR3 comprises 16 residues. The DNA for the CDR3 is TGCGCCAGCAGGGCCGGGACAGGGGGCTACACAGATACGCAGTATTTT. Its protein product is CASRAGTGGYTDTQYF.

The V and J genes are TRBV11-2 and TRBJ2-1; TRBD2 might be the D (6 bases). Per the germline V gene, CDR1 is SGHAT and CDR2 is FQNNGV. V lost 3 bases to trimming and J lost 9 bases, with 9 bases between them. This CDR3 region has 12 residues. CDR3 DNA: TGTGCCAGCAGCTTTACTAGCAGTGAGCAGTTCTTC. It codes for CASSFTSSEQFF. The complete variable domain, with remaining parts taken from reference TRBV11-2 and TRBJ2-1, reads EAGVAQSPRYKIIEKRQSVAFWCNPISGHATLYWYQQILGQGPKLLIQFQNNGVVDDSQLPKDRFSAERLKGVDSTLKIQPAKLEDSAVYLCASSFTSSEQFFGPGTRLTVL.

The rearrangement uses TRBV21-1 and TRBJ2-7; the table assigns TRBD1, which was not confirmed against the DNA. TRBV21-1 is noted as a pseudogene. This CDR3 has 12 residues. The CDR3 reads CAPPGQTYEQYF. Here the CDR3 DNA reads TGTGCCCCTCCGGGACAGACCTACGAGCAGTACTTC.